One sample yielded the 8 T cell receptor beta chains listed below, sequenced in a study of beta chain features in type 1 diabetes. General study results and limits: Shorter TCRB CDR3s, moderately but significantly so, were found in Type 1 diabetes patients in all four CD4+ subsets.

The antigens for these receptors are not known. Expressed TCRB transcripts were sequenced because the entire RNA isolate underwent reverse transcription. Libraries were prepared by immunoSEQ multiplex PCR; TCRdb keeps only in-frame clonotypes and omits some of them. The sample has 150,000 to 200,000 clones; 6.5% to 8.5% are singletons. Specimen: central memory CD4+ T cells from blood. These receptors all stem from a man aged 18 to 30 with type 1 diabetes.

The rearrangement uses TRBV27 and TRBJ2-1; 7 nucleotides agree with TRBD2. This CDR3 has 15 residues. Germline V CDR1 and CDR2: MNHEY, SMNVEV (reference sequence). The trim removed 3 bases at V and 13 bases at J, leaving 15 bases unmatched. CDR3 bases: TGTGCCAGCAGTTTTGCCGGGGGGAGTTCTCGGAAACAGTTCTTC. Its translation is CASSFAGGSSRKQFF.

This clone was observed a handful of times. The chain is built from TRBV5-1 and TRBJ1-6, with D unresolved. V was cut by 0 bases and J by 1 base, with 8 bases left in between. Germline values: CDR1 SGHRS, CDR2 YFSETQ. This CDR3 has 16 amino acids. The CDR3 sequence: CASSLDGGSYNSPLHF. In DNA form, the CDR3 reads TGCGCCAGCAGCTTGGACGGCGGTTCCTATAATTCACCCCTCCACTTT.

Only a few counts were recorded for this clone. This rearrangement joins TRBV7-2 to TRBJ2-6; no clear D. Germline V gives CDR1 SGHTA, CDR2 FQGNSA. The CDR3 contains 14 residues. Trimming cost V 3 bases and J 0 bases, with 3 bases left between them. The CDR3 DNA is TGTGCCAGCAGCTTCAACTCTGGGGCCAACGTCCTGACTTTC. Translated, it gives CASSFNSGANVLTF.

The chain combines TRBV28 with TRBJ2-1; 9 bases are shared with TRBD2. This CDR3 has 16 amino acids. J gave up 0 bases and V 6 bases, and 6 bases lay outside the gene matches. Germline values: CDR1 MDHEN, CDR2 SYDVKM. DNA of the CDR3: TGTGCCAGCAGGGACGCGGGACTAGCCTCCTACAATGAGCAGTTCTTC. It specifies CASRDAGLASYNEQFF.

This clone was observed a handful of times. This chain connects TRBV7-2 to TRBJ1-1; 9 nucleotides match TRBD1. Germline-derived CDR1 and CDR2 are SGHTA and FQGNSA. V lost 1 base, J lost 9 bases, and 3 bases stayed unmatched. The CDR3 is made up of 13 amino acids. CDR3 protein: CASSLEQGAKAFF. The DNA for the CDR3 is TGTGCCAGCAGCTTAGAACAGGGGGCCAAAGCTTTCTTT.

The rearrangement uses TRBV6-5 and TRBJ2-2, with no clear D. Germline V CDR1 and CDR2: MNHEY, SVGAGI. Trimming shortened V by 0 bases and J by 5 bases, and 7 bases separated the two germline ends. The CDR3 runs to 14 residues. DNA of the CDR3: TGTGCCAGCAGTTACTCGCCCAGGACCGGGGAGCTGTTTTTT. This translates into CASSYSPRTGELFF.

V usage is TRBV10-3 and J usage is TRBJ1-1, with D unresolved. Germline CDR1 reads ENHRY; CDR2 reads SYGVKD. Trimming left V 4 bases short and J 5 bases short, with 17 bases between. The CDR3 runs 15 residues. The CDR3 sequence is CAISATDKGKTEAFF. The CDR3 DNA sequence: TGTGCCATCAGTGCTACTGACAAAGGAAAGACTGAAGCTTTCTTT.

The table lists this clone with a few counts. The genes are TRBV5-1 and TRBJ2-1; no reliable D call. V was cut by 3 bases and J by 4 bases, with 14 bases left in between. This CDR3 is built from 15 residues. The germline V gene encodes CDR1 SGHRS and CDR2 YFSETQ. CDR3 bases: TGCGCCAGCAGCTCATCCCTCAATAGATACAATGAGCAGTTCTTC. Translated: CASSSSLNRYNEQFF.